These T cell receptor beta chains were read from a single sample in a study of siplizumab effects on memory and regulatory T cells. Profiling relied on immunoSEQ multiplex PCR, and the TCRdb table lists in-frame clones only, not all of them. Among fewer than 70,000 clones listed, over 70% were seen once. Sequenced sample: Tregs sorted from blood. The source of these receptors is a human donor in good health. Both conserved end residues are part of each CDR3. The D gene is left open where the match is weak.

>TRBJ2-5|TRBD2|TRBV7-2
TGTGCCAGCAGCTTCCGGACTAGCGAAGGAGAGACCCAGTACTTC
CASSFRTSEGETQYF
>TRBJ1-2|-|TRBV11-2
TGTGCCAGCAGCTTCGGAGGGGGGAGGAACTATGGCTACACCTTC
CASSFGGGRNYGYTF
>TRBJ2-2|-|TRBV7-6
TGTGCCAGCAGCTTTGGGGTCGGGGAGCTGTTTTTT
CASSFGVGELFF
>TRBJ2-7|-|TRBV20-1
TGCAGTGCTCAATACTACGAGCAGTACTTC
CSAQYYEQYF
>TRBJ2-7|-|TRBV7-2
TGTGCCAGCAGCTTAAAGGGCTACGAGCAGTACTTC
CASSLKGYEQYF
>TRBJ2-2|TRBD2|TRBV4-3
TGCGCCAGCAGCCAAATTCTGACTAGCGTAGACACCGGGGAGCTGTTTTTT
CASSQILTSVDTGELFF
>TRBJ2-1|TRBD1|TRBV4-1
TGCGCCAGCAGCCAAGATATATGGGCGGGACAGGGGGCCAATGAGCAGTTCTTC
CASSQDIWAGQGANEQFF
>TRBJ2-7|TRBD1|TRBV12-5
TGTGCTAGTGGTCCTGGGACAGGGGAGGATGCTAGCGAGCAGTACTTC
CASGPGTGEDASEQYF
>TRBJ1-4|TRBD1|TRBV5-1
TGCGCCAGCAGCTTGGGACAGGGAATGGAAAAACTGTTTTTT
CASSLGQGMEKLFF
>TRBJ1-2|-|TRBV7-9
TGTGCCAGCAGCTTATTGGGGAGGGACCGTCTAAGGTATGGCTACACCTTC
CASSLLGRDRLRYGYTF
>TRBJ2-2|-|TRBV2
TGTGCCAGCAGGGAGCAGGGTAGCCAGAACACCGGGGAGCTGTTTTTT
CASREQGSQNTGELFF
>TRBJ1-2|-|TRBV29-1
TGCAGCGTTGAAGGTTCTCAGAGAGGCGTCGATGGCTACACCTTC
CSVEGSQRGVDGYTF
>TRBJ2-6|TRBD2|TRBV19
TGTGCCAGTAGACCGGGGGGCTCTGGGGCCAACGTCCTGACTTTC
CASRPGGSGANVLTF
>TRBJ1-5|-|TRBV19
TGTGCCAGTAGTGTAAGGGCGATCAATCAGCCCCAGCATTTT
CASSVRAINQPQHF